This passage covers 3 T cell receptor beta chains from one sample sequenced in a study of response to subunit inactivated influenza vaccine. Using its own MiXCR run on the RT-PCR reads, TCRdb lists one record per CDR3 protein. The sample has about 570,000 distinct CDR3 sequences; approximately 12% are singletons. Sequencing was performed on PBMCs from blood, taken on the day of vaccination. All receptors derive from a man in his forties or fifties who received an inactivated influenza vaccine.

This clonotype was picked up a small number of times. The chain recombines TRBV30 with TRBJ2-3; D is possibly TRBD1 or TRBD2 (6 bases each). CDR3 size: 15 residues. V lost 3 bases and J lost 2, with 15 bases in between. The V gene's germline CDR1 is GTSNPN and CDR2 SVGIG (reference sequence). The DNA of the CDR3 is TGTGCCTGGAGCCGTTCCGGGGGCCCCACAGATACGCAGTATTTT. It encodes CAWSRSGGPTDTQYF.

In this sample, this clonotype turned up a few times. The genes are TRBV7-9 and TRBJ2-1; D possibly corresponds to TRBD2 (5 bases). V was cut by 1 base and J by 8 bases, with 12 bases left in between. The CDR3 loop spans 14 amino acids. The germline V gene encodes CDR1 SEHNR and CDR2 FQNEAQ (reference sequence). As DNA, the CDR3 is TGTGCCAGCAGCTTAGGGCAGGACTGGGATGAGCAGTTCTTC. It encodes CASSLGQDWDEQFF.

This clonotype appeared many times. The chain recombines TRBV10-3 with TRBJ2-1, with D tentatively TRBD2 (5 bases). The CDR3 loop spans 11 amino acids. Per the germline V gene, CDR1 is ENHRY and CDR2 is SYGVKD. V was trimmed by 6 bases and J by 10 bases, leaving 10 bases between them. The CDR3 protein is CAIRDGGEQFF. The CDR3 DNA is TGTGCCATCAGGGACGGAGGAGAGCAGTTCTTC.